The present entry profiles one T cell receptor beta chain with its context. The data were obtained in a study of blood T cell repertoires in COVID-19. Looking at the study overall: The cDNA or gDNA used as material had been derived from T cells, B-cell-depleted T cells, or PBMCs.

Using immunoSEQ multiplex PCR, the repertoire was profiled, and TCRdb retains in-frame clones only, with some absent. The sample records about 240,000 clones, around 86% being singletons. This CDR3 region has 11 residues. Trimming pared 6 bases from V and 6 bases from J, leaving 8 bases between. The sequenced sample was peripheral blood. The source of this sequence is a man of 80 years or more with acute or convalescent COVID-19. V gene TRBV12-3 or TRBV12-4 combines with J gene TRBJ1-2; D might be TRBD1 (5 bases). The chain's CDR3 is CASRAGDGYTF. CDR3 coding DNA: TGTGCCAGCAGGGCGGGGGATGGCTACACCTTC.